A selection of T cell receptor beta chains follows, all from one sample in a study of T-cell reconstitution after alpha-beta-depleted transplantation in children. TCRdb processed the PCR reads anew with MiXCR; each CDR3 protein has one entry. The sample has 490,000 or so distinct CDR3 sequences, 10% seen once. The sample in question was PBMCs, obtained before TCRalphabeta/CD19-depleted stem cell transplant. These receptors came from a child aged 2 to 10 with inherited bone marrow failure, due to receive a stem cell transplant. The CDR3 runs from the conserved cysteine through the conserved F or W. The D gene is left open where the match is weak. For some rows the clone size is stated as once, few or many, or as a class when expanded; others skip it.

d_gene	abundance	j_gene	v_gene	len	CDR3nt	CDR3aa
NA	many	TRBJ2-2	TRBV6-2/TRBV6-3	13	TGTGCCAGCAGTCCTTTAGCGGCGGGGGAGCTGTTTTTT	CASSPLAAGELFF
NA	NA	TRBJ1-5	TRBV30	13	TGTGCCTGGAGTGCCTGGAGCAATCAGCCCCAGCATTTT	CAWSAWSNQPQHF
NA	many	TRBJ2-5	TRBV27	14	TGTGCCAGCAGCCACGGACGGCCACAAGAGACCCAGTACTTC	CASSHGRPQETQYF
TRBD2	few	TRBJ2-7	TRBV5-1	15	TGCGCCAGCAGCAGCGGGAGGGCCCACCCCTACGAGCAGTACTTC	CASSSGRAHPYEQYF
NA	many	TRBJ1-5	TRBV4-3	16	TGCGCCAGCAGCCCGGACTACAGGGAAGAGAATCAGCCCCAGCATTTT	CASSPDYREENQPQHF
TRBD2	many	TRBJ2-1	TRBV20-1	14	TGCAGTGCAATTAGCGGGAGGGCCATGGGCGAGCAGTTCTTC	CSAISGRAMGEQFF
NA	NA	TRBJ2-2	TRBV6-2/TRBV6-3	18	TGTGCCAGCAGTTACCGGACTTGGACAGACGCGAACACCGGGGAGCTGTTTTTT	CASSYRTWTDANTGELFF
TRBD1	many	TRBJ1-6	TRBV19	15	TGTGCCAGTAGTGACGACAGGGTTGAAGCTTCACCCCTCCACTTT	CASSDDRVEASPLHF
TRBD2	few	TRBJ2-2	TRBV4-1	17	TGCGCCAGCAGCCAAGATCTGGGGAGGGCGAACACCGGGGAGCTGTTTTTT	CASSQDLGRANTGELFF
NA	NA	TRBJ2-3	TRBV27	15	TGTGCCAGCAGTTTTCGCGGGATAGGCACAGATACGCAGTATTTT	CASSFRGIGTDTQYF
NA	many	TRBJ2-5	TRBV5-1	14	TGCGCCAGCAGCTTGATGATCCGGCAAGAGACCCAGTACTTC	CASSLMIRQETQYF
NA	many	TRBJ1-1	TRBV29-1	12	TGCAGCGTCCGGGAGACGAACACTGAAGCTTTCTTT	CSVRETNTEAFF
NA	NA	TRBJ2-3	TRBV11-2	19	TGTGCCAGCAGCCCTTTAGGGAAGGAGGGCGGGGTTGGCACAGATACGCAGTATTTT	CASSPLGKEGGVGTDTQYF
TRBD2	many	TRBJ2-1	TRBV7-9	14	TGTGCCAGCAGCGAAGCTAGCGGGGTCGATGAGCAGTTCTTC	CASSEASGVDEQFF
NA	few	TRBJ1-5	TRBV19	14	TGTGCCAGTAGTATAGGACAGAGCAATCAGCCCCAGCATTTT	CASSIGQSNQPQHF
NA	many	TRBJ2-3	TRBV7-9	15	TGTGCCAGCAGCCAAGGCGGCGGGTTCACAGATACGCAGTATTTT	CASSQGGGFTDTQYF
NA	many	TRBJ1-5	TRBV12-3/TRBV12-4	13	TGTGCCAGCAGTCCGGGGATTGATCAGCCCCAGCATTTT	CASSPGIDQPQHF
TRBD1	many	TRBJ2-7	TRBV20-1	14	TGCAGTGCTAGGGGACAGGGTTCGGCCTACGAGCAGTACTTC	CSARGQGSAYEQYF